Below are 29 T cell receptor beta chains sequenced from a single sample in a study of identifying expanded T cells in peripheral blood. Repertoires were generated with immunoSEQ multiplex PCR, while TCRdb's copy carries only in-frame clones and drops some. Of approximately 75,000 clones listed, 90% are singletons. Sequenced: blood. These TCRs come from a person aged 18 to 75 in good health.

The rearrangement joins TRBV7-2 to TRBJ2-1; 9 positions agree with TRBD2. The germline gives CDR1 SGHTA, CDR2 FQGNSA. Trimming cost V 5 bases and J 5 bases; bases outside gene matches: 10. The CDR3 runs 16 residues. CDR3 sequence (DNA): TGTGCCAGCAGCCAATCTAGCGGGGACCGTAACAATGAGCAGTTCTTC. This codes for CASSQSSGDRNNEQFF. Based on the CDR3 plus reference TRBV7-2 and TRBJ2-1, the full variable domain is GAGVSQSPSNKVTEKGKDVELRCDPISGHTALYWYRQSLGQGLEFLIYFQGNSAPDKSGLPSDRFSAERTGGSVSTLTIQRTQQEDSAVYLCASSQSSGDRNNEQFFGPGTRLTVL.

In this sample, this clone turned up a few times. The chain recombines TRBV18 with TRBJ1-5, with unresolved D. V was clipped by 1 base and J by 5 bases, with 12 bases between them. CDR1 and CDR2 from the germline V gene are KGHSH and LQKENI. The CDR3 covers 15 residues. CDR3 sequence: CASSPQSQRDQPQHF. The CDR3 DNA sequence: TGTGCCAGCTCACCACAGTCCCAACGGGATCAGCCCCAGCATTTT.

The chain is built from TRBV5-5 and TRBJ1-2; 7 positions match TRBD1. The trim removed 2 bases at V and 2 bases at J, leaving 6 bases unmatched. CDR1 is SGHKS and CDR2 is YYEKEE in the germline V gene (reference sequence). The CDR3 contains 15 residues. In DNA form, the CDR3 reads TGTGCCAGCAGCTTCAGCGCCAGGGGGAACTATGGCTACACCTTC. Amino acid sequence: CASSFSARGNYGYTF.

This chain's CDR3 is CASSYSRNPDEQYF. In nucleotides, the CDR3 is TGTGCCAGCAGTTACTCGAGAAACCCCGACGAGCAGTACTTC. The chain has TRBV6-5 and TRBJ2-7; D unclear. This CDR3 is built from 14 residues. Germline values: CDR1 MNHEY, CDR2 SVGAGI. The ends were cut back, 0 bases at V and 5 bases at J, with 11 bases in the middle.

DNA for the CDR3: TGTGCCAGCAGCCCCGGGACAGTTTCGGACTATGGCTACACCTTC. Its protein is CASSPGTVSDYGYTF. J is TRBJ1-2 and V is TRBV11-2, with 7 bases fitting TRBD1. The ends lost 5 bases at V and 3 bases at J; junction bases unmatched: 9. This CDR3 has 15 residues. From germline, CDR1 is SGHAT and CDR2 FQNNGV.

As for this clone: The junction departs from the called germline gene at one end, perhaps through a read error. This sample also contains other DNA sequences that code for the same CDR3. The V and J genes are TRBV9 and TRBJ1-1, with 7 bases lining up with TRBD1. Germline assignment: CDR1 SGDLS and CDR2 YYNGEE. The CDR3 extends over 13 amino acids. This chain's CDR3 is CASSQTGFTEAFF. The CDR3 DNA reads TGTGCCAGCAGCCAGACAGGGTTCACTGAGGCTTTCTTT.

The chain has TRBV30 and TRBJ1-6; 7 bases are shared with TRBD1. Germline CDR1 reads GTSNPN; CDR2 reads SVGIG (reference sequence). The J segment lost 8 bases and the V segment lost 1 base, leaving 2 bases of the junction unmatched. The length of the CDR3 is 13 residues. The CDR3, as DNA: TGTGCCTGGAGTGACAGGGGATATTCACCCCTCCACTTT. Translation gives CAWSDRGYSPLHF.

This clone came up once. The genes are TRBV7-9 and TRBJ2-1, with TRBD1 matching 7 bases. In germline, CDR1 is SEHNR, CDR2 FQNEAQ (reference sequence). With 8 bases clipped from V and 9 bases from J, the junction kept 4 bases outside the gene matches. The CDR3 is made up of 11 amino acids. The CDR3 loop is CASVNRGEQFF. The CDR3 DNA sequence: TGTGCCAGCGTCAACAGGGGTGAGCAGTTCTTC.

This chain uses TRBV7-8 with TRBJ2-1; no reliable D call. V was shortened by 0 bases and J by 5 bases, with 5 bases between the two germline ends. CDR1 is SGHVS, CDR2 FQNEAQ, per germline. The length of the CDR3 is 13 residues. The CDR3 DNA is TGTGCCAGCAGCTTAGCCGGCGACAATGAGCAGTTCTTC. This translates into CASSLAGDNEQFF. The variable domain in full, completed from reference TRBV7-8 and TRBJ2-1, reads GAGVSQSPRYKVAKRGQDVALRCDPISGHVSLFWYQQALGQGPEFLTYFQNEAQLDKSGLPSDRFFAERPEGSVSTLKIQRTQQEDSAVYLCASSLAGDNEQFFGPGTRLTVL.

The V and J genes are TRBV12-5 and TRBJ2-7, with D tentatively TRBD1 or TRBD2 (5 bases each). The CDR3 consists of 18 residues. V shed 1 base and J shed 2 bases, with 21 bases lying between them. Germline loops: CDR1 LGHNT, CDR2 FRNRAP. The CDR3 nucleotides are TGTGCTAGTGGTTTGGACCCGCTAGGGGCAGGGACCACCTACGAGCAGTACTTC. It yields the protein CASGLDPLGAGTTYEQYF.

This chain links TRBV7-8 with TRBJ2-7; D may be TRBD1 (6 bases). V lost 3 bases and J 0 bases, leaving 9 bases between the germline ends. This CDR3 is 14 amino acids long. CDR1 is SGHVS and CDR2 is FQNEAQ in the germline V gene. The CDR3 loop is CASSLVGGSYEQYF. The CDR3 DNA follows: TGTGCCAGCAGCTTGGTAGGGGGCTCCTACGAGCAGTACTTC.

The chain is built from TRBV30 and TRBJ1-6, with D maybe TRBD1 (6 bases). Trimming shortened V by 2 bases and J by 8 bases, and 10 bases separated the two germline ends. The CDR3 runs to 13 residues. CDR1 GTSNPN and CDR2 SVGIG come from the germline V gene (reference sequence). The CDR3: CAWSNRADSPLHF. The CDR3 DNA follows: TGTGCCTGGAGTAACAGGGCCGATTCACCCCTCCACTTT.

The CDR3 coding sequence is TGCGCCAGCAGCCCCTCTATCGCAAGGGGGAATCAGCCCCAGCATTTT. Its translation: CASSPSIARGNQPQHF. The genes are TRBV4-3 and TRBJ1-5, with a weak D call TRBD1 (6 bases). Germline CDR1 reads LGHNA; CDR2 reads YSLEER. The CDR3 contains 16 residues. Trimming took 4 bases from V and 4 from J, leaving 17 bases between them.

The chain carries TRBV5-1 and TRBJ2-5, with 9 bases aligning to TRBD2. V gave up 0 bases and J gave up 5 bases; unmatched junction bases: 5. The CDR3 spans 15 residues. Germline CDR1 reads SGHRS; CDR2 reads YFSETQ. CDR3 protein: CASSLEASGDETQYF. The DNA for the CDR3 is TGCGCCAGCAGCTTGGAGGCTAGCGGGGATGAGACCCAGTACTTC.

The rearrangement links TRBV5-4 to TRBJ2-3; TRBD1 aligns across 8 bases. This CDR3 contains 15 residues. CDR1 and CDR2 from the germline V gene are SGHNT and YYREEE (reference sequence). The ends lost 0 bases at V and 4 bases at J; junction bases unmatched: 4. The CDR3 sequence is CASSLAGTGSDTQYF. CDR3 coding DNA: TGTGCCAGCAGCTTGGCCGGGACAGGATCAGATACGCAGTATTTT.

The chain uses TRBV5-4 and TRBJ2-2; possibly TRBD2 for D (5 bases). Germline lookup yields CDR1 SGHNT and CDR2 YYREEE (reference sequence). CDR3 size: 14 residues. Trimming took 3 bases from V and 8 from J, leaving 14 bases between them. CDR3 loop: CASSSTTSLGELFF. CDR3 coding DNA: TGTGCCAGCAGCTCAACTACTAGTTTAGGGGAGCTGTTTTTT.

The rearrangement joins TRBV5-1 to TRBJ2-2, with 11 bases that match TRBD2. Losses at the gene ends were 5 bases for V and 4 bases for J; bases not matched to a gene: 4. The germline CDR1 and CDR2 sequences are SGHRS and YFSETQ. The CDR3 is 15 residues long. In nucleotides, the CDR3 is TGCGCCAGCAGAACTAGCGGGGGCTTCACCGGGGAGCTGTTTTTT. As protein: CASRTSGGFTGELFF. Based on the CDR3 plus reference TRBV5-1 and TRBJ2-2, the full variable domain is KAGVTQTPRYLIKTRGQQVTLSCSPISGHRSVSWYQQTPGQGLQFLFEYFSETQRNKGNFPGRFSGRQFSNSRSEMNVSTLELGDSALYLCASRTSGGFTGELFFGEGSRLTVL.

This clone was counted only a few times. The chain couples TRBV21-1 to TRBJ2-7; TRBD2 reflects the table's D call only, with no check against the DNA. TRBV21-1 is a pseudogene segment. The CDR3 is 18 residues long. As DNA, the CDR3 is TGTGCCAGCAGCAAGTTGTCTAGGGACTACTTCCCCATTTACGAGCAGTACTTC. Translating gives CASSKLSRDYFPIYEQYF.

The J gene is TRBJ2-5, the V gene TRBV5-1, with D uncertain. CDR1 is SGHRS and CDR2 is YFSETQ in the germline V gene. The CDR3 is made up of 13 amino acids. Trimming shortened V by 2 bases and J by 1 base, and 6 bases separated the two germline ends. The CDR3 DNA reads as TGCGCCAGCAGCTTAAACACCCAAGAGACCCAGTACTTC. It codes for CASSLNTQETQYF.

The gene calls are TRBV6-1 and TRBJ1-2; 8 nucleotides agree with TRBD1. J lost 5 bases, V lost 0 bases, and 11 bases had no gene match. In germline, CDR1 is MNHNS, CDR2 SASEGT. The CDR3 has 17 amino acids. The CDR3: CASSEARGGQGRYGYTF. In nucleotides, the CDR3 is TGTGCCAGCAGTGAAGCGAGGGGAGGACAGGGACGATATGGCTACACCTTC.

The chain is built from TRBV5-1 and TRBJ2-1, with 12 bases that match TRBD2. The CDR3 contains 15 residues. Germline lookup yields CDR1 SGHRS and CDR2 YFSETQ. J was trimmed by 5 bases and V by 4 bases; bases with no gene match: 4. CDR3 sequence reads: CASSLLAGGNNEQFF. The CDR3 nucleotides read TGCGCCAGCAGCCTTCTAGCGGGGGGGAACAATGAGCAGTTCTTC.

The chain joins TRBV5-5 to TRBJ1-1; tentatively, D is TRBD1 (6 bases). This CDR3 contains 16 residues. Per germline, CDR1 SGHKS and CDR2 YYEKEE (reference sequence). Trimming took off 1 base at V and 0 bases at J, with 13 bases between the two ends. DNA of the CDR3: TGTGCCAGCAGCTTGACAGGGTTCAACATGAACACTGAAGCTTTCTTT. It codes for CASSLTGFNMNTEAFF.

The chain has TRBV28 and TRBJ2-7; D gene uncertain. This CDR3 contains 11 residues. CDR1 and CDR2 (germline): MDHEN, SYDVKM. V shed 10 bases and J shed 3 bases, with 10 bases lying between them. In DNA form, the CDR3 reads TGTGCCACCGGTGGGCTCTACGAGCAGTACTTC. It encodes CATGGLYEQYF.

V and J are TRBV19 and TRBJ1-1, with D perhaps matching TRBD1 (6 bases). The germline CDR1 and CDR2 sequences are LNHDA and SQIVND (reference sequence). This CDR3 spans 16 amino acids. Trimming removed 1 base from V and 6 bases from J, with 18 bases in between. The CDR3: CASSIGLGRGSPEAFF. The DNA of the CDR3 is TGTGCCAGTAGTATAGGACTGGGCAGGGGTAGTCCTGAAGCTTTCTTT.

The V and J genes are TRBV6-5 and TRBJ2-3, with TRBD1 matching over 7 bases. V was pared by 0 bases and J by 8 bases, with 5 bases of the junction left unmatched. This CDR3 comprises 14 residues. Germline assignment: CDR1 MNHEY and CDR2 SVGAGI. The DNA of the CDR3 is TGTGCCAGCAGTTACTCTGGGGGACAGTCTACGCAGTATTTT. Amino acids: CASSYSGGQSTQYF.

The chain has TRBV6-5 and TRBJ1-1; TRBD1 might be the D (6 bases). Deletions cut 4 bases from V and 5 bases from J, with 14 bases between. This CDR3 is built from 14 residues. The germline gives CDR1 MNHEY, CDR2 SVGAGI. The CDR3 loop is CASSLQGDRTEAFF. The CDR3 DNA reads TGTGCCAGCAGTTTACAGGGAGATCGGACTGAAGCTTTCTTT.

This clone showed up just once. The CDR3 region has the DNA TGTGCCAGCAGGTCAGCGGGAGGGACGTCAGATACGCAGTATTTT. Encoded protein: CASRSAGGTSDTQYF. The V call is TRBV7-8, the J call TRBJ2-3, with 10 positions matching TRBD2. Trimming cost V 6 bases and J 4 bases; bases outside gene matches: 7. Germline assignment: CDR1 SGHVS and CDR2 FQNEAQ. CDR3 length: 15 amino acids.

J is TRBJ1-4 and V is TRBV18; perhaps TRBD1 as D (5 bases). The length of the CDR3 is 14 residues. Germline CDR1 reads KGHSH; CDR2 reads LQKENI. Trimming cost V 6 bases and J 4 bases, with 12 bases left between them. Written as DNA, the CDR3 is TGTGCCAGCTCGCACGGGACTTTTAATGAAAAACTGTTTTTT. Translating gives CASSHGTFNEKLFF.

The rearrangement joins TRBV6-5 to TRBJ2-3, with 10 bases identical to TRBD1. The germline gives CDR1 MNHEY, CDR2 SVGAGI. J was trimmed by 8 bases and V by 6 bases; bases with no gene match: 8. The CDR3 totals 14 residues. Here the CDR3 reads CASRPGQGLVTQYF. The CDR3 region has the DNA TGTGCCAGCAGACCGGGACAGGGGTTGGTTACGCAGTATTTT.